This section outlines one T cell receptor (beta chain) sequence together with its context. Its antigen is unknown. The data belong to a study of CD8+ T cells in alopecia areata. Study-wide results and limits: Sharing of TCR sequences between patients (possibly for HLA-related reasons) was less clear than in mice.

Following RNA extraction, reverse transcription yielded cDNA that acted as the sequencing template. TCRdb's copy holds only in-frame clones and misses some; the assay was immunoSEQ multiplex PCR. Of 7,900 or so clones listed, about three fifths are singletons. Losses at the gene ends were 2 bases for V and 5 bases for J; bases not matched to a gene: 9. The CDR3 spans 16 residues. CDR1 is MNHEY and CDR2 is SVGAGI in the germline V gene. Sampling of alopecia areata patients yielded lesional scalp punch biopsies as well as peripheral blood. The source was skin, collected at week 0. V gene TRBV6-5 combines with J gene TRBJ2-7, with TRBD2 matching over 10 bases. The clonotype originates from a human donor with alopecia areata. In DNA form, the CDR3 reads TGTGCCAGCAGTTACGTTAGCGGGAGGTTCGGAAACGAGCAGTACTTC. This encodes CASSYVSGRFGNEQYF.